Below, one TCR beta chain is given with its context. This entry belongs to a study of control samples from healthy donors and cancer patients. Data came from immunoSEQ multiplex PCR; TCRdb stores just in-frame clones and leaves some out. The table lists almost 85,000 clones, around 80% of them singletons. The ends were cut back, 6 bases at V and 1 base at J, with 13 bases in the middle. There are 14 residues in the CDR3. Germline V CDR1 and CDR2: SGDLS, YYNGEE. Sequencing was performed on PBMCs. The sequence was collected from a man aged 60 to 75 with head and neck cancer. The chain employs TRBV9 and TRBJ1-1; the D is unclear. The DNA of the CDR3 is TGTGCCAGCACCAGACTGGGAGGGAACACTGAAGCTTTCTTT. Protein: CASTRLGGNTEAFF.